This is a list of T cell receptor beta chains from one sample in a study of beta chain features in type 1 diabetes. Assay used: immunoSEQ multiplex PCR; TCRdb lists only in-frame clones, some missing. Here the sample spans about 410,000 clones, approximately 15% being singletons. Sequencing input: naive CD4+ T cells from blood. The receptors originated from a young man in good health. CDR3s include the opening cysteine and the closing phenylalanine or tryptophan. The order of the fields is CDR3 DNA, CDR3 protein, clone size, D gene, J gene, V gene. D genes are given only for firm matches. Size is omitted from some rows. Given values are once, few, many or a class for expanded clones.

DNA: TGTGCCAGCAGCCTAGGTTCTAACTATGGCTACACCTTC
CDR3: CASSLGSNYGYTF
size: few
D: .
J: TRBJ1-2
V: TRBV14

DNA: TGTGCCAGCAGCCTCTGGAGGTTCGAAGGCTACACCTTC
CDR3: CASSLWRFEGYTF
size: .
D: .
J: TRBJ1-2
V: TRBV14

DNA: TGTGCCAGCAGGCAAAGCACATTAAAGGATGAAAAACTGTTTTTT
CDR3: CASRQSTLKDEKLFF
size: .
D: .
J: TRBJ1-4
V: TRBV4-2

DNA: TGTGCCAGCAGCGCCGGACTCCGCCTTACCTACGAGCAGTACTTC
CDR3: CASSAGLRLTYEQYF
size: few
D: .
J: TRBJ2-7
V: TRBV7-2

DNA: TGTGCCAGCAGCTTAGCGTGGGCAACCGACAATGAGCAGTTCTTC
CDR3: CASSLAWATDNEQFF
size: .
D: .
J: TRBJ2-1
V: TRBV7-9

DNA: TGTGCCAGCAGCTTAGTTGGTTCGGGAGCTTTCTTT
CDR3: CASSLVGSGAFF
size: .
D: .
J: TRBJ1-1
V: TRBV11-2

DNA: TGTGCCAGCAGCCAACAACAGACTTATGGCTACACCTTC
CDR3: CASSQQQTYGYTF
size: few
D: .
J: TRBJ1-2
V: TRBV14

DNA: TGTGCCAGCAGCCTAGTAGCGGGGGGATATGTCACCCAGTACTTC
CDR3: CASSLVAGGYVTQYF
size: few
D: TRBD2
J: TRBJ2-5
V: TRBV9

DNA: TGCGCCAGCAGCCAAGGGGAGGGGAGTACCTACAATGAGCAGTTCTTC
CDR3: CASSQGEGSTYNEQFF
size: .
D: TRBD2
J: TRBJ2-1
V: TRBV4-1

DNA: TGTGCCACCAGCAGGGATACGGTGAACACTGAAGCTTTCTTT
CDR3: CATSRDTVNTEAFF
size: few
D: .
J: TRBJ1-1
V: TRBV15

DNA: TGTGCCAGCAGCTTGGGAACTAATGCCCAAGAGACCCAGTACTTC
CDR3: CASSLGTNAQETQYF
size: .
D: .
J: TRBJ2-5
V: TRBV5-4

DNA: TGTGCCAGCATACCTAGCGGGGGCACAGATACGCAGTATTTT
CDR3: CASIPSGGTDTQYF
size: .
D: TRBD2
J: TRBJ2-3
V: TRBV7-6

DNA: TGTGCCAGCAGCTCGCCGGGGAGCTCGCGGTACGAGCAGTACTTC
CDR3: CASSSPGSSRYEQYF
size: .
D: .
J: TRBJ2-7
V: TRBV5-4

DNA: TGCAGCATTCGGACAGGATCCGAGCAGTACTTC
CDR3: CSIRTGSEQYF
size: .
D: TRBD1
J: TRBJ2-7
V: TRBV29-1

DNA: TGCAGCGTCCGAAAATGGCAGGGGCCGACCACAGATACGCAGTATTTT
CDR3: CSVRKWQGPTTDTQYF
size: .
D: .
J: TRBJ2-3
V: TRBV29-1

DNA: TGTGCCAGCAGCCGGTGGCGGCAGACGGATAATTCACCCCTCCACTTT
CDR3: CASSRWRQTDNSPLHF
size: .
D: .
J: TRBJ1-6
V: TRBV7-2

DNA: TGTGCCAGCAGCCTTGGAGAAGATACGCAGTATTTT
CDR3: CASSLGEDTQYF
size: .
D: .
J: TRBJ2-3
V: TRBV7-9

DNA: TGCGCCAGCAGCAGCACGGACAGGGGCTACGAGCAGTACTTC
CDR3: CASSSTDRGYEQYF
size: few
D: TRBD1
J: TRBJ2-7
V: TRBV5-1

DNA: TGCAGCGTGGGAACCGGGACACACACCGGGGAGCTGTTTTTT
CDR3: CSVGTGTHTGELFF
size: .
D: .
J: TRBJ2-2
V: TRBV29-1

DNA: TGTGCCAGCTCACCACCCAATCAGCCCCAGCATTTT
CDR3: CASSPPNQPQHF
size: few
D: .
J: TRBJ1-5
V: TRBV18

DNA: TGTGCCTGGAGTGGATTCCTACCGGGACTAGCGGGAGCGGGGCAGTTCTTC
CDR3: CAWSGFLPGLAGAGQFF
size: few
D: TRBD2
J: TRBJ2-1
V: TRBV30

DNA: TGTGCCAGCAGCTTAGGGGCACTGGCGGTCACAGATACGCAGTATTTT
CDR3: CASSLGALAVTDTQYF
size: few
D: .
J: TRBJ2-3
V: TRBV7-2

DNA: TGTGCCAGCAGCTTATCCGGGACACCTGTGACCCAGTACTTC
CDR3: CASSLSGTPVTQYF
size: .
D: .
J: TRBJ2-5
V: TRBV14

DNA: TGTGCCTGGGGAGGGACAGTAGGATACACCATATATTTT
CDR3: CAWGGTVGYTIYF
size: .
D: TRBD1
J: TRBJ1-3
V: TRBV30

DNA: TGTGCCAGCAGCCCGGAAGTGGGACTGGGTTCCTACGAGCAGTACTTC
CDR3: CASSPEVGLGSYEQYF
size: .
D: .
J: TRBJ2-7
V: TRBV7-9

DNA: TGTGCCAGCAGCCCCTGGTTGCCGGGAGGAAGGACCGGGGAGCTGTTTTTT
CDR3: CASSPWLPGGRTGELFF
size: .
D: TRBD2
J: TRBJ2-2
V: TRBV4-2

DNA: TGTGCCAGCAGCGGGGGAGTGGGGGACCCAAGCACAGATACGCAGTATTTT
CDR3: CASSGGVGDPSTDTQYF
size: .
D: .
J: TRBJ2-3
V: TRBV7-2

DNA: TGTGCCAGCAGGGCACAGGGGGGACGGGATGAGCAGTTCTTC
CDR3: CASRAQGGRDEQFF
size: .
D: TRBD1
J: TRBJ2-1
V: TRBV5-4

DNA: TGTGCCAGCTCACCAAAAGCTAGCTCCTATAATTCACCCCTCCACTTT
CDR3: CASSPKASSYNSPLHF
size: .
D: .
J: TRBJ1-6
V: TRBV18

DNA: TGTGCCAGTAGTATTCAACAGGGAATCACCGGGGAGCTGTTTTTT
CDR3: CASSIQQGITGELFF
size: few
D: .
J: TRBJ2-2
V: TRBV19

DNA: TGTGCCATCAGGGGAAATACAGGGCTGAACACTGAAGCTTTCTTT
CDR3: CAIRGNTGLNTEAFF
size: .
D: .
J: TRBJ1-1
V: TRBV10-3

DNA: TGTGCCAGCAGCACCCGAGCGGGGGGCCAAGAGACCCAGTACTTC
CDR3: CASSTRAGGQETQYF
size: .
D: TRBD2
J: TRBJ2-5
V: TRBV7-2

DNA: TGTGCCAGCAGCCTAAACAGGGTTTGGGGTAATGGCTACACCTTC
CDR3: CASSLNRVWGNGYTF
size: once
D: .
J: TRBJ1-2
V: TRBV14

DNA: TGTGCCAGCAGTTACCGAGACCCGCGGAATGGCTACACCTTC
CDR3: CASSYRDPRNGYTF
size: .
D: .
J: TRBJ1-2
V: TRBV6-5

DNA: TGCAGCGTTGGCGGGGCAGGGGGCAACTATGGCTACACCTTC
CDR3: CSVGGAGGNYGYTF
size: few
D: TRBD1
J: TRBJ1-2
V: TRBV29-1

DNA: TGTGCCAGCAGTTCCAGGTCAGGTCGAAAAACTGAAGCTTTCTTT
CDR3: CASSSRSGRKTEAFF
size: few
D: .
J: TRBJ1-1
V: TRBV7-9

DNA: TGTGCCAGCAGCTCCCTCCCTACCAGGACTAGCGGGGCGGATACGCAGTATTTT
CDR3: CASSSLPTRTSGADTQYF
size: .
D: TRBD2
J: TRBJ2-3
V: TRBV7-2

DNA: TGTGCCACCTCGCCAGCTTTCTTT
CDR3: CATSPAFF
size: few
D: .
J: TRBJ1-1
V: TRBV7-9

DNA: TGTGCCAGCAGTCCGACCCCTGCTAGCGCGGGTAACAATGAGCAGTTCTTC
CDR3: CASSPTPASAGNNEQFF
size: few
D: .
J: TRBJ2-1
V: TRBV7-6

DNA: TGTGCCTGGACGGGATACAATGAGCAGTTCTTC
CDR3: CAWTGYNEQFF
size: .
D: .
J: TRBJ2-1
V: TRBV30